Sequencing of this TCR beta chain was carried out in a study of T-cell memory formation after mild COVID-19. About the research overall: Across donors, TCR clusters were largely donor specific. Study-wide results and limits: Largely, contracting CD4+ clones fell within CM and EM, and contracting CD8+ clones within EMRA.

This clonotype has just a few counts. As yet, its antigen is unknown. V gave up 4 bases and J gave up 6 bases, with 8 bases separating them. CDR3 size: 12 residues. Germline V gene lookup returns CDR1 SGHVS and CDR2 FQNEAQ. Constant-segment primers and 5'RACE yielded cDNA libraries for TCR alpha and TCR beta, each carrying sample barcodes and UMIs. Via MiXCR, TCRdb re-called the 5' RACE reads, giving one row per CDR3 protein. Seen here are about 620,000 distinct CDR3 sequences, around 17% observed once, and the top ten hold about 12%. The source material was PBMCs or a T cell subset sorted from them (not recorded which). The source is an adult woman who had mild COVID-19 (a few samples of this study predate the infection). Cell type and time point are not known. The chain combines TRBV7-8 with TRBJ2-3; D not certain. The CDR3 bases are TGTGCCAGCAGCTCAGGAGTGGATACGCAGTATTTT. Its protein is CASSSGVDTQYF.